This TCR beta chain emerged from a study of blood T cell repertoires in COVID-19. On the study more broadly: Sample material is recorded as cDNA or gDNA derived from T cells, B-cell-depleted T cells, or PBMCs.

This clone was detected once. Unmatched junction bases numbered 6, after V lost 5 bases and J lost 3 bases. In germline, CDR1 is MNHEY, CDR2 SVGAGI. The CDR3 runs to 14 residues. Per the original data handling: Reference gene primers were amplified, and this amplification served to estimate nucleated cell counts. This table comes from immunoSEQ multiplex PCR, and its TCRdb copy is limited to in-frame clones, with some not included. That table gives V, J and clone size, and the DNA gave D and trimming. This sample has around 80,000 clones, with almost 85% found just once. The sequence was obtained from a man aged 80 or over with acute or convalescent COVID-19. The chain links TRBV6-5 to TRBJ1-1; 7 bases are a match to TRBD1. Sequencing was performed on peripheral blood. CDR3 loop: CASSNFGTDTEAFF. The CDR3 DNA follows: TGTGCCAGCAGTAACTTCGGGACAGACACTGAAGCTTTCTTT.